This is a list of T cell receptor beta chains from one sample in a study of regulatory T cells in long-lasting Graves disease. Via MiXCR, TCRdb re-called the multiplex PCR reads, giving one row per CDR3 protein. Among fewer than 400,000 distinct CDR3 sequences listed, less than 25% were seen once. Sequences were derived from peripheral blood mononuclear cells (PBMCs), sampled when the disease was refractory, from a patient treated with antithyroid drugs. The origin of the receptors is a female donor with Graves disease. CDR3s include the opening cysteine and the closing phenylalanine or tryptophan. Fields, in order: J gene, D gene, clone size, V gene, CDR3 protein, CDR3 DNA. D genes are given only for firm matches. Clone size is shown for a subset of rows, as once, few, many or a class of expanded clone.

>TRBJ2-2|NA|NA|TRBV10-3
CAISTLSNTGELFF
TGTGCCATCAGTACGCTTTCGAACACCGGGGAGCTGTTTTTT
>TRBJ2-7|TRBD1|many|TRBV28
CASSSRTGEVYEQYF
TGTGCCAGCAGTTCCCGGACAGGAGAAGTCTACGAGCAGTACTTC
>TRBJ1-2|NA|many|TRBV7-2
CASSLMRDGYTF
TGTGCCAGCAGCTTAATGAGAGATGGCTACACCTTC
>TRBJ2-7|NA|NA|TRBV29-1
CSVEDRGGGSSYEQYF
TGCAGCGTTGAAGATCGAGGGGGTGGGAGCTCCTACGAGCAGTACTTC
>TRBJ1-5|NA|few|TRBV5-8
CASSLRQQNQPQHF
TGTGCCAGCAGCTTGAGGCAGCAAAATCAGCCCCAGCATTTT
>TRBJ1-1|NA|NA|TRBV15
CATKWTGATEAFF
TGTGCCACTAAATGGACCGGGGCCACTGAAGCTTTCTTT
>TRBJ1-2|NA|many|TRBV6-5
CASSFSWTATHGYTF
TGTGCCAGCAGTTTCAGTTGGACAGCCACTCATGGCTACACCTTC
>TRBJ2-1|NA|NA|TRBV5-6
CASSFRGQGAYNEQFF
TGTGCCAGCAGCTTTAGGGGCCAGGGAGCTTACAATGAGCAGTTCTTC
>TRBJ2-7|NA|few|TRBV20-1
CSARESGASDYEQYF
TGCAGTGCTAGAGAGTCGGGGGCTTCGGACTACGAGCAGTACTTC
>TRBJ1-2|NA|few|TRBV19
CASSIRDTGYTF
TGTGCCAGTAGTATAAGGGACACTGGCTACACCTTC
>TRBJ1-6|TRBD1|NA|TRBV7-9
CASSLVEQGAYSPLHF
TGTGCCAGCAGCTTAGTAGAACAGGGGGCTTATTCACCCCTCCACTTT
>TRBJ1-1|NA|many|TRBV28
CASSLWDSANTEAFF
TGTGCCAGCAGTTTATGGGACAGTGCTAACACTGAAGCTTTCTTT
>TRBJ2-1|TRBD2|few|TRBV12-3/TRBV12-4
CASSLFGGSKGNEQFF
TGTGCCAGCAGTTTATTCGGCGGGAGTAAGGGGAATGAGCAGTTCTTC
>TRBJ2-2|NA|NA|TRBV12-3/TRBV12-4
CASSFQGGGELFF
TGTGCCAGCAGTTTTCAGGGTGGAGGGGAGCTGTTTTTT
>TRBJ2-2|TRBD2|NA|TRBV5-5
CASSLSSGTGELFF
TGTGCCAGCAGCTTGAGTAGCGGGACCGGGGAGCTGTTTTTT
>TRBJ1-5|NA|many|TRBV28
CASSFGGDSNQPQHF
TGTGCCAGCAGTTTCGGGGGCGATAGCAATCAGCCCCAGCATTTT
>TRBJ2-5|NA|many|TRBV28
CASSPSGLQETQYF
TGTGCCAGCAGCCCGTCTGGACTGCAAGAGACCCAGTACTTC
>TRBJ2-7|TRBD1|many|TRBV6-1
CASSAETGATYEQYF
TGTGCCAGCAGTGCCGAGACAGGGGCCACCTACGAGCAGTACTTC
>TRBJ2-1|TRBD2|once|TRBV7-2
CASSLQASGRRNEQFF
TGTGCCAGCAGCTTACAGGCTAGCGGGAGGAGGAATGAGCAGTTCTTC
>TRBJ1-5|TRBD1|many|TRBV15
CATSRPTNGQGSQPQHF
TGTGCCACCAGCAGACCGACAAACGGACAGGGGAGTCAGCCCCAGCATTTT
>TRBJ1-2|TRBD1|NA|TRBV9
CASSPGGDLKGYTF
TGTGCCAGCAGCCCAGGGGGCGATTTGAAAGGCTACACCTTC
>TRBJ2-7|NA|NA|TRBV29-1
CSVGTITYEQYF
TGCAGCGTTGGGACTATAACCTACGAGCAGTACTTC
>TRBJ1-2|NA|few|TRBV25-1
CASSEFGSNYGYTF
TGTGCCAGCAGTGAATTTGGCAGCAACTATGGCTACACCTTC
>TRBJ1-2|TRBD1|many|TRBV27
CASSLLGQGAYGYTF
TGTGCCAGCAGTTTACTGGGACAGGGGGCCTATGGCTACACCTTC
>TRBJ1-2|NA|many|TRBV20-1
CSARAPQGAGRVYGYTF
TGCAGTGCTAGAGCCCCGCAGGGCGCGGGACGGGTCTATGGCTACACCTTC
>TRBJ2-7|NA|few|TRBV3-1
CASSTYRSYEQYF
TGTGCCAGCAGCACCTATAGGTCGTACGAGCAGTACTTC
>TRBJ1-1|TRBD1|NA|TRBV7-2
CASSLVEQGAKRTEAFF
TGTGCCAGCAGCTTAGTAGAACAGGGGGCTAAAAGGACTGAAGCTTTCTTT
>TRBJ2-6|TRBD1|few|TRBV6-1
CASTGTGQAGANVLTF
TGTGCCAGCACCGGGACAGGGCAAGCTGGGGCCAACGTCCTGACTTTC
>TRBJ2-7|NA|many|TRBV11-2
CASSLETEQYF
TGTGCCAGCAGCTTAGAAACTGAGCAGTACTTC
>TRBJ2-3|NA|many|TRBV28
CASSPSGTQLRTDTQYF
TGTGCCAGCAGTCCAAGTGGGACACAATTGCGCACAGATACGCAGTATTTT
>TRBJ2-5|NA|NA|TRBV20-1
CSALGGETQYF
TGCAGTGCCCTGGGCGGAGAGACCCAGTACTTC
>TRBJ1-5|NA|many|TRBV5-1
CASSPGTLNQPQHF
TGCGCCAGCAGCCCCGGGACCTTAAATCAGCCCCAGCATTTT
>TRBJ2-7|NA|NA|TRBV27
CASSFGDGAYEQYF
TGTGCCAGCAGTTTTGGGGACGGCGCCTACGAGCAGTACTTC
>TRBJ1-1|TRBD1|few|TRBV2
CASSGDRGMNTEAFF
TGTGCCAGTAGTGGGGACAGGGGCATGAACACTGAAGCTTTCTTT
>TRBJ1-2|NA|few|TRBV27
CASSLQGSMGGYTF
TGTGCCAGCAGTTTGCAGGGTAGTATGGGTGGCTACACCTTC
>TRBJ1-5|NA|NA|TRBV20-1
CSARDFLALYSNQPQHF
TGCAGTGCTAGAGATTTTTTAGCGCTTTATAGCAATCAGCCCCAGCATTTT
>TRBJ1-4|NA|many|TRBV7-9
CASRGTDREKLFF
TGTGCCAGCAGGGGGACCGACAGAGAAAAACTGTTTTTT
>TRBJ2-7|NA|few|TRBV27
CASRILGGSYEQYF
TGTGCCAGCAGGATTCTTGGGGGCTCCTACGAGCAGTACTTC
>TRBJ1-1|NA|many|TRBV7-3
CASSSGGMNTEAFF
TGTGCCAGCAGCTCTGGCGGAATGAACACTGAAGCTTTCTTT
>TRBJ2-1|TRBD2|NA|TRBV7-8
CASSLPILAGEYNEQFF
TGTGCCAGCAGCTTACCAATTCTAGCGGGGGAATACAATGAGCAGTTCTTC
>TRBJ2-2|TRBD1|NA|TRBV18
CASSPPTAQGKSGELFF
TGTGCCAGCTCACCACCCACAGCACAGGGGAAGTCCGGGGAGCTGTTTTTT